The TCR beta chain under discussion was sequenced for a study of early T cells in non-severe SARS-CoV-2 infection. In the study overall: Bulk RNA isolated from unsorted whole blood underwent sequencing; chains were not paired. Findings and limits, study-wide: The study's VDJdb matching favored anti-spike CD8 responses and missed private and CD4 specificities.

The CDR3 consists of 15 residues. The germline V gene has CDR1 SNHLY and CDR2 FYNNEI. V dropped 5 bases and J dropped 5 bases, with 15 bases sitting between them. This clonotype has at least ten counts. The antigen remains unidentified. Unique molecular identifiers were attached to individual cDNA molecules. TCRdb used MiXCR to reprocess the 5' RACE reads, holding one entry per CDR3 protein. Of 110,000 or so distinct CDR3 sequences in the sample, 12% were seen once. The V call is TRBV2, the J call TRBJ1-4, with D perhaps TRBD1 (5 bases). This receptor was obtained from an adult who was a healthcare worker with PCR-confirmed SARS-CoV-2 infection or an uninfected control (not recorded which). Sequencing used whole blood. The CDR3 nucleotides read TGTGCCAGCAGTCTAACCGGGGCCTACAATGAAAAACTGTTTTTT. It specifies CASSLTGAYNEKLFF.